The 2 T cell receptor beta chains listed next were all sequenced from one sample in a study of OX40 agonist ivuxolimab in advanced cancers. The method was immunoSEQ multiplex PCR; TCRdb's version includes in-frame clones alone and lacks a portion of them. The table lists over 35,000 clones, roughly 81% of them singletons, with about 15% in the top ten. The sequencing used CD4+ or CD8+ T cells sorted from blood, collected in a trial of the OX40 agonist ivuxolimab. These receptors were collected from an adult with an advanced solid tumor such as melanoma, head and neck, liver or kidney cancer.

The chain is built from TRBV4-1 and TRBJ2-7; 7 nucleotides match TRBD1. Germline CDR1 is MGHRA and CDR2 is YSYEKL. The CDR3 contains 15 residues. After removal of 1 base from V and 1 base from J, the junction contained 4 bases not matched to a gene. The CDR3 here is CASSQVQGVSYEQYF. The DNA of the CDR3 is TGCGCCAGCAGCCAAGTTCAGGGGGTATCCTACGAGCAGTACTTC.

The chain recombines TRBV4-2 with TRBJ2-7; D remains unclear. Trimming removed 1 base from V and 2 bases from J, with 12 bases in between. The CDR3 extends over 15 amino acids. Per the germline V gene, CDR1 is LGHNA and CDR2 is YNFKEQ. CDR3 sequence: CASSQVSDPTYEQYF. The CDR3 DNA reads TGTGCCAGCAGCCAAGTCTCGGACCCCACCTACGAGCAGTACTTC.